Following are 15 T cell receptor beta chains from one sample sequenced in a study of cytomegalovirus exposure and HLA in healthy donors. Amplification used 60 Vbeta primers and 13 Jbeta primers. Assay: immunoSEQ multiplex PCR; the TCRdb copy retains only in-frame clones and omits some. The sample shows about 130,000 clones, around 76% of them seen only once. Material for sequencing was PBMCs. The receptors originated from a male donor in good health and CMV-seronegative.

This clone was observed a handful of times. This rearrangement joins TRBV7-9 to TRBJ2-5; the D is unclear. This CDR3 spans 13 amino acids. Germline-derived CDR1 and CDR2 are SEHNR and FQNEAQ (reference sequence). V was pared by 7 bases and J by 2 bases, with 11 bases between. The DNA for the CDR3 is TGTGCCAGCACGGTTGCATATCAAGAGACCCAGTACTTC. As protein: CASTVAYQETQYF.

This chain joins TRBV2 and TRBJ2-7; 14 bases align to TRBD2. The V and J ends lost 3 bases and 1 base, in that order; junction bases with no gene match: 5. CDR1 is SNHLY and CDR2 is FYNNEI in the germline V gene. CDR3 length: 17 residues. CDR3 coding DNA: TGTGCCAGCAGTGAGGGACTAGCGGGAGCAAAGTCCTACGAGCAGTACTTC. Protein: CASSEGLAGAKSYEQYF.

This clone was counted once. The chain carries TRBV5-4 and TRBJ2-7; tentative D call: TRBD1 (6 bases). The CDR3 has 15 residues. With 3 bases removed from V and 4 bases from J, the gap between germline ends came to 17 bases. Germline lookup yields CDR1 SGHNT and CDR2 YYREEE (reference sequence). Here the CDR3 DNA reads TGTGCCAGCAGCTCAGGACAGTTAGGTAATTACGAGCAGTACTTC. It codes for CASSSGQLGNYEQYF.

The table lists this clone with a few counts. The CDR3 sequence: CASSLEGGGYNEQFF. The DNA for the CDR3 is TGTGCCAGCAGCTTAGAGGGGGGGGGTTACAATGAGCAGTTCTTC. The rearrangement uses TRBV7-8 and TRBJ2-1; weak D call: TRBD2 (7 bases). CDR3 length equals 15 residues. V was shortened by 1 base and J by 4 bases, with 11 bases between the two germline ends. CDR1 is SGHVS and CDR2 is FQNEAQ in the germline V gene.

This chain links TRBV19 with TRBJ1-5, with 7 nucleotides matching TRBD1. This CDR3 is built from 15 residues. V was pared by 4 bases and J by 6 bases, with 9 bases of the junction left unmatched. Germline lookup yields CDR1 LNHDA and CDR2 SQIVND (reference sequence). This CDR3 reads CASSTTTGLGQPQHF. CDR3 bases: TGTGCCAGTAGTACTACGACAGGGTTGGGTCAGCCCCAGCATTTT.

V and J are TRBV18 and TRBJ2-7; 10 bases are a match to TRBD1. The CDR3 runs to 15 residues. The J segment lost 4 bases and the V segment lost 2 bases, leaving 5 bases of the junction unmatched. The germline V gene has CDR1 KGHSH and CDR2 LQKENI. The CDR3 is CASSPSGQGDYEQYF. Written as DNA, the CDR3 is TGTGCCAGCTCACCATCAGGACAGGGGGATTACGAGCAGTACTTC. Supplemented by reference TRBV18 and TRBJ2-7, the full variable domain reads NAGVMQNPRHLVRRRGQEARLRCSPMKGHSHVYWYRQLPEEGLKFMVYLQKENIIDESGMPKERFSAEFPKEGPSILRIQQVVRGDSAAYFCASSPSGQGDYEQYFGPGTRLTVT.

The V call is TRBV21-1, the J call TRBJ1-2; the table's D gene call, TRBD1, was not cross checked with the DNA. TRBV21-1 is reported as a pseudogene. This CDR3 region has 18 residues. DNA for the CDR3: TGTGCCAGCAGCAAACGGCCGGTCTGGGACAGGGATAAGGGTGGCTACACCTTC. Translated, it gives CASSKRPVWDRDKGGYTF.

The chain links TRBV30 to TRBJ2-7, with D perhaps matching TRBD1 (6 bases). The germline gives CDR1 GTSNPN, CDR2 SVGIG (reference sequence). V lost 0 bases to trimming and J lost 6 bases, with 12 bases between them. The CDR3 spans 13 residues. The CDR3 sequence: CAWSVLTGFEQYF. The CDR3 coding sequence is TGTGCCTGGAGTGTACTGACAGGATTCGAGCAGTACTTC.

This clone was seen once. The chain is built from TRBV7-2 and TRBJ2-3, with D possibly matching TRBD2 (6 bases). The V and J ends lost 6 bases and 0 bases respectively, with 13 bases between them. CDR1 SGHTA and CDR2 FQGNSA come from the germline V gene. The CDR3 length is 15 residues. The CDR3 reads CASRGTAASTDTQYF. Written as DNA, the CDR3 is TGTGCCAGCAGGGGGACTGCCGCTAGCACAGATACGCAGTATTTT.

Note on this clone: The same CDR3 arises from other DNA sequences in this sample as well. The chain joins TRBV30 to TRBJ2-7; 11 nucleotides align to TRBD1. Germline values: CDR1 GTSNPN, CDR2 SVGIG (reference sequence). The J segment lost 4 bases and the V segment lost 0 bases, leaving 2 bases of the junction unmatched. The CDR3 extends over 14 amino acids. DNA for the CDR3: TGTGCCTGGAGTGTCGGACAGGGGGCTTACGAGCAGTACTTC. Residues: CAWSVGQGAYEQYF.

The V call is TRBV2, the J call TRBJ2-7, with a weak D call TRBD1 (6 bases). Trimming stripped 10 bases from V and 2 bases from J, with 15 bases between. The CDR3 covers 13 residues. CDR1 is SNHLY, CDR2 FYNNEI, per germline. The CDR3 coding sequence is TGTGCCACCACAGAAAGGACAGCCTACGAGCAGTACTTC. Translation gives CATTERTAYEQYF.

V is TRBV7-3 and J is TRBJ2-3, with D perhaps matching TRBD1 (6 bases). Between the trimmed V and J ends, which lost 2 bases and 1 base, there was a span of 10 bases. CDR1 and CDR2 (germline): SGHTA, FQGTGA. The CDR3 sequence is 15 residues long. The CDR3 reads CASSLYSGGTDTQYF. CDR3 nucleotides: TGTGCCAGCAGCTTATATTCAGGGGGCACAGATACGCAGTATTTT.

This clone was counted only a few times. The V gene is TRBV7-3, the J gene TRBJ2-2, with 7 nucleotides matching TRBD2. The V segment lost 2 bases and the J segment 0 bases; nucleotides outside the gene matches: 3. The CDR3 is 16 residues long. Germline V gives CDR1 SGHTA, CDR2 FQGTGA. CDR3 sequence reads: CASSLPAGANTGELFF. Here the CDR3 DNA reads TGTGCCAGCAGCTTACCGGCGGGGGCGAACACCGGGGAGCTGTTTTTT.

The rearrangement joins TRBV4-1 to TRBJ1-1, with D unresolved. This CDR3 spans 17 amino acids. V was clipped by 1 base and J by 0 bases, with 15 bases between them. Germline loops: CDR1 MGHRA, CDR2 YSYEKL. The CDR3 sequence is CASSQAAGGNLNTEAFF. DNA for the CDR3: TGCGCCAGCAGCCAAGCGGCTGGAGGGAATTTGAACACTGAAGCTTTCTTT.

V and J are TRBV6-1 and TRBJ1-1; D uncertain. Germline V CDR1 and CDR2: MNHNS, SASEGT. V was cut by 3 bases and J by 3 bases, with 11 bases left in between. CDR3 size: 14 residues. The CDR3 region has the DNA TGTGCCAGCAGTGACCCGGGAAAGTACACTGAAGCTTTCTTT. Protein product: CASSDPGKYTEAFF.